This is a list of T cell receptor beta chains from one sample in a study of control samples from healthy donors and cancer patients. TCRdb's copy holds only in-frame clones and misses some; the assay was immunoSEQ multiplex PCR. The sample holds 120,000 or so clones, approximately 89% seen once. The sequenced sample consisted of blood. These receptors all come from a man aged 60 to 69 in good health. Each CDR3 is given with its conserved first and last residue. A D gene is named only where the DNA matches it firmly. The listing skips clone size in some rows; elsewhere it reads once, few, many or a size class.

>-|TRBJ1-1|-|TRBV12-3/TRBV12-4|12
CASSFTPYEAFF
TGTGCCAGCAGTTTTACACCCTATGAGGCTTTCTTT
>-|TRBJ1-6|-|TRBV5-1|13
CASSLAGQSPLHF
TGCGCCAGCAGCTTGGCCGGTCAGTCACCCCTCCACTTT
>-|TRBJ1-2|-|TRBV30|14
CAWSAGTRSGGYTF
TGTGCCTGGTCGGCCGGGACCCGGTCTGGTGGCTACACCTTC
>-|TRBJ2-1|-|TRBV6-1|15
CASSERVGSYNEQFF
TGTGCCAGCAGTGAAAGGGTAGGCTCCTACAATGAGCAGTTCTTC
>TRBD1|TRBJ2-7|-|TRBV7-2|15
CASKGGSGPTHEQYF
TGTGCCAGCAAAGGGGGCTCAGGGCCGACACACGAGCAGTACTTC
>-|TRBJ1-1|-|TRBV19|17
CASSTRTGKPMNTEAFF
TGTGCCAGTAGTACTCGAACAGGGAAACCGATGAACACTGAAGCTTTCTTT
>-|TRBJ2-2|-|TRBV28|13
CASSPTNTGELFF
TGTGCCAGCAGCCCTACGAACACCGGGGAGCTGTTTTTT
>-|TRBJ2-5|few|TRBV18|12
CASSEYQETQYF
TGTGCCAGCTCCGAGTACCAAGAGACCCAGTACTTC
>-|TRBJ1-6|-|TRBV6-1|14
CASSEAGTNSPLHF
TGTGCCAGCAGTGAGGCAGGAACAAATTCACCCCTCCACTTT
>TRBD1|TRBJ1-5|-|TRBV30|14
CAWSPGQGNQPQHF
TGTGCCTGGAGTCCGGGACAGGGGAATCAGCCCCAGCATTTT
>-|TRBJ2-3|once|TRBV5-6|14
CASSTRLSTDTQYF
TGTGCCAGCAGCACCCGACTATCCACAGATACGCAGTATTTT
>-|TRBJ2-7|once|TRBV28|13
CASSGGVTYEQYF
TGTGCCAGCAGTGGGGGAGTCACCTACGAGCAGTACTTC
>-|TRBJ1-2|-|TRBV3-1/TRBV3-2|12
CASSQAASGYTF
TGTGCCAGCAGCCAGGCGGCATCTGGCTACACCTTC
>-|TRBJ1-3|-|TRBV29-1|13
CSVASTLENTIYF
TGCAGCGTTGCTTCTACTCTGGAAAACACCATATATTTT
>-|TRBJ2-3|-|TRBV7-3|12
CASSLLGDTQYF
TGTGCCAGCAGCTTGTTAGGAGATACGCAGTATTTT
>TRBD1|TRBJ1-1|few|TRBV19|14
CASTEGQANTEAFF
TGTGCCAGTACCGAGGGACAGGCGAACACTGAAGCTTTCTTT
>-|TRBJ2-6|-|TRBV10-3|17
CAISDGGFSSGANVLTF
TGTGCCATCAGTGACGGAGGGTTTAGCTCTGGGGCCAACGTCCTGACTTTC
>-|TRBJ2-7|-|TRBV19|13
CASSLAKGYEQYF
TGTGCCAGTAGTCTCGCTAAGGGGTACGAGCAGTACTTC
>-|TRBJ1-1|-|TRBV2|17
CASSDPRWGGVNTEAFF
TGTGCCAGCAGTGATCCACGATGGGGAGGGGTTAACACTGAAGCTTTCTTT
>TRBD1|TRBJ2-7|-|TRBV19|15
CASSIDRNRGNEQYF
TGTGCCAGTAGTATAGATCGTAACAGGGGGAACGAGCAGTACTTC
>-|TRBJ1-1|-|TRBV11-2|14
CASSLERVNTEAFF
TGTGCCAGCAGCTTAGAACGGGTGAACACTGAAGCTTTCTTT
>-|TRBJ1-2|-|TRBV7-2|11
CASSFHYGYTF
TGTGCCAGCAGCTTCCACTATGGCTACACCTTC
>TRBD1|TRBJ1-6|-|TRBV6-5|14
CASSYGGDSSPLHF
TGTGCCAGCAGTTACGGAGGGGACAGTTCACCCCTCCACTTT
>-|TRBJ1-1|-|TRBV6-2/TRBV6-3|14
CASSPGGVNTEAFF
TGTGCCAGCAGCCCTGGAGGCGTGAACACTGAAGCTTTCTTT
>-|TRBJ1-5|-|TRBV6-2/TRBV6-3|15
CASSYSDSNYQPQHF
TGTGCCAGCAGTTACTCGGACAGCAACTATCAGCCCCAGCATTTT
>-|TRBJ1-2|-|TRBV20-1|11
CSASFGHGYTF
TGCAGTGCTAGTTTCGGGCATGGCTACACCTTC
>-|TRBJ1-6|-|TRBV6-5|15
CASSYGTNFDSPLHF
TGTGCCAGCAGTTACGGGACGAACTTTGATTCACCCCTCCACTTT
>TRBD1|TRBJ2-1|-|TRBV11-2|16
CASSHTDRDSYNEQFF
TGTGCCAGCAGCCACACCGACAGGGACAGTTACAATGAGCAGTTCTTC
>-|TRBJ1-2|-|TRBV7-9|13
CASSLVGIYGYTF
TGTGCCAGCAGCTTAGTAGGGATCTATGGCTACACCTTC
>-|TRBJ1-1|-|TRBV11-3|13
CASSRGGDTEAFF
TGTGCCAGCAGCCGAGGGGGGGACACTGAAGCTTTCTTT
>-|TRBJ1-4|-|TRBV6-5|15
CASTRDPATNEKLFF
TGTGCCAGCACTAGGGACCCTGCAACTAATGAAAAACTGTTTTTT
>TRBD1|TRBJ1-1|once|TRBV7-2|14
CASSSYRGNTEAFF
TGTGCCAGCAGCTCTTACAGGGGGAACACTGAAGCTTTCTTT
>-|TRBJ2-6|-|TRBV21-1|19
CASSKGNRGRLSGANVLTF
TGTGCCAGCAGCAAAGGGAACAGGGGCAGACTCTCTGGGGCCAACGTCCTGACTTTC
>TRBD1|TRBJ1-6|-|TRBV18|14
CASKGGGYNSPLHF
TGTGCCAGTAAAGGGGGCGGTTATAATTCACCCCTCCACTTT
>-|TRBJ1-3|-|TRBV6-1|16
CASSEFQGSSGNTIYF
TGTGCCAGCAGTGAATTCCAGGGAAGCTCTGGAAACACCATATATTTT
>-|TRBJ2-7|once|TRBV28|15
CASGGVGQTAYEQYF
TGTGCCAGCGGCGGTGTAGGTCAGACAGCCTACGAGCAGTACTTC